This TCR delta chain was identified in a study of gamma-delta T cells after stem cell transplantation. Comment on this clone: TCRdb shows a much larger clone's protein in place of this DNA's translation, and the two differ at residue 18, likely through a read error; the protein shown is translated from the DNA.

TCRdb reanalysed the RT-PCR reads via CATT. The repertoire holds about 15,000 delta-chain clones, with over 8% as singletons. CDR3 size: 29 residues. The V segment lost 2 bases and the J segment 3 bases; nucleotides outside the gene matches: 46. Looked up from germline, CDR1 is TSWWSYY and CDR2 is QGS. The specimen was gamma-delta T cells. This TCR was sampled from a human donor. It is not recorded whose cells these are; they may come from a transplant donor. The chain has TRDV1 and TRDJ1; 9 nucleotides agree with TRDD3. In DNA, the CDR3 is TGTGCTCTTGGGGAAAACGAATCTTTCCTACTTGGGGAGCGGTACTGGGGGACACTGAGGAACTGGCGTTCCGATAAACTCATCTTT. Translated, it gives CALGENESFLLGERYWGTLRNWRSDKLIF.